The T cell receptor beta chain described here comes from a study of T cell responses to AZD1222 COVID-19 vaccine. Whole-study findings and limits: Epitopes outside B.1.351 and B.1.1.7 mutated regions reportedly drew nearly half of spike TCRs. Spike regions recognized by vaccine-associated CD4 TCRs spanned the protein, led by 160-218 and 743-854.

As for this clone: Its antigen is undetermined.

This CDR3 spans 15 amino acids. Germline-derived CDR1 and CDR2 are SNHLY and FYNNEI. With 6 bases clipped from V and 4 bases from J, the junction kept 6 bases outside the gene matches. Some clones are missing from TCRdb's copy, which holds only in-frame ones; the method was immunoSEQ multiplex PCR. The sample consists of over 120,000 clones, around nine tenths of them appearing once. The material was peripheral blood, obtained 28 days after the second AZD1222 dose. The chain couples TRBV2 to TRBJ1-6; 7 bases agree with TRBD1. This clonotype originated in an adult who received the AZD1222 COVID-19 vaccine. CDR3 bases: TGTGCCAGCAGGCGCAGGGGGGGTTATAATTCACCCCTCCACTTT. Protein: CASRRRGGYNSPLHF.